A selection of T cell receptor beta chains follows, all from one sample in a study of cytomegalovirus exposure and HLA in healthy donors. Sequencing used immunoSEQ multiplex PCR; TCRdb keeps in-frame clones, though not all of them. The sample lists around 150,000 clones, roughly two thirds occurring once. Material: PBMCs. The receptors were gathered from a male donor in good health and CMV-seronegative. The CDR3 runs from the conserved cysteine through the conserved F or W. D genes are given only for firm matches. Clone size is given for some rows only: seen once, a few or many times, or a class if the clone is expanded.

v_call	d_call	clone_size	j_call	cdr3_nt	cdr3_aa
TRBV10-3	NA	NA	TRBJ2-1	TGTGCCATCAGTGATTTTCAGTACAATGAGCAGTTCTTC	CAISDFQYNEQFF
TRBV6-7	TRBD2	NA	TRBJ2-7	TGTGCCAGCACGTTAGCGGGGCCTTTCTACGAGCAGTACTTC	CASTLAGPFYEQYF
TRBV5-6	NA	few	TRBJ1-3	TGTGCCAGCAGCCCTGACAGGAAATCTGGAAACACCATATATTTT	CASSPDRKSGNTIYF
TRBV7-9	TRBD1	NA	TRBJ2-7	TGTTCCAGCAGCTCGCCAGCCAGACAGGGGGTTTTCTACGAGCAGTACTTC	CSSSSPARQGVFYEQYF
TRBV7-9	NA	once	TRBJ1-1	TGTGCCAGCAGCTTAGAGGGGGGGCGGGCAGCTTTCTTT	CASSLEGGRAAFF
TRBV14	NA	few	TRBJ1-1	TGTGCCAGCAGCACAACCGGGATTGAAGCTTTCTTT	CASSTTGIEAFF
TRBV10-3	TRBD1	NA	TRBJ1-1	TGTGCCATCAGTGAGTCGGTACAGGGGGCTCGAGCTTTCTTT	CAISESVQGARAFF
TRBV11-2	NA	NA	TRBJ2-7	TGTGCCAGCAGCTCAACTGGGGCAGGGGACTACGAGCAGTACTTC	CASSSTGAGDYEQYF
TRBV2	NA	NA	TRBJ2-3	TGTGCCAGCAGTCCAGACTTGGAAGAACCTAGCACAGATACGCAGTATTTT	CASSPDLEEPSTDTQYF
TRBV19	NA	few	TRBJ2-7	TGTGCCAGTAGTATATCGGTTACCTACGAGCAGTACTTC	CASSISVTYEQYF
TRBV5-1	TRBD1	few	TRBJ2-3	TGCGCCAGCAGCTTGGACAGGGGGCGCCGGGGAGATACGCAGTATTTT	CASSLDRGRRGDTQYF
TRBV7-9	TRBD1	few	TRBJ2-7	TGTGCCAGCAGAAGGACAGGGAGCTCCTACGAGCAGTACTTC	CASRRTGSSYEQYF
TRBV2	TRBD1	NA	TRBJ1-1	TGTGCCAGCCTAGGACAGGTTGCCCTGTTGACTGAAGCTTTCTTT	CASLGQVALLTEAFF
TRBV29-1	TRBD1	NA	TRBJ2-2	TGCAGCGTCCAGGCAGGGGGAAGAACCGGGGAGCTGTTTTTT	CSVQAGGRTGELFF
TRBV5-1	TRBD2	NA	TRBJ2-3	TGCGCCAGCAGCTCTAGCGGGACAAACACAGATACGCAGTATTTT	CASSSSGTNTDTQYF
TRBV19	TRBD1	NA	TRBJ1-6	TGTGCCAGTAGGTTATCAGGGGGCGCCAGGGCCCTCCACTTT	CASRLSGGARALHF
TRBV4-3	NA	few	TRBJ2-7	TGCGCCAGCAGCCAACAATTCCTCACTTACGAGCAGTACTTC	CASSQQFLTYEQYF
TRBV11-2	TRBD1	few	TRBJ1-1	TGTGCCAGCAGCCCGCAGGGGGCAGGCATGTACACTGAAGCTTTCTTT	CASSPQGAGMYTEAFF
TRBV10-1	NA	NA	TRBJ2-1	TGCGCCAGCAGTGAGTCAAGGACAGAAAATTCCTACAATGAGCAGTTCTTC	CASSESRTENSYNEQFF
TRBV10-3	TRBD1	few	TRBJ2-2	TGTGCCATCAGTGGCACCACAGGGGCCACCGGGGAGCTGTTTTTT	CAISGTTGATGELFF
TRBV18	NA	NA	TRBJ2-5	TGTGCCAGCTCACCACTCAAAGAGACCCAGTACTTC	CASSPLKETQYF
TRBV2	TRBD2	few	TRBJ2-1	TGTGCCAGCAGGCTTAGCGGGGGACCCAATGAGCAGTTCTTC	CASRLSGGPNEQFF
TRBV6-1	TRBD1	NA	TRBJ1-6	TGTGCCAGCAGTGGTGGGACAGGGCACAATTCACCCCTCCACTTT	CASSGGTGHNSPLHF
TRBV6-1	NA	many	TRBJ1-4	TGTGCCAGCAGTACCCGAAGTCTAAATGAAAAACTGTTTTTT	CASSTRSLNEKLFF
TRBV11-2	TRBD1	NA	TRBJ2-1	TGTGCCAGCAGCTTAAGTCAGGGGGCGAGGAATGAGCAGTTCTTC	CASSLSQGARNEQFF
TRBV7-3	NA	NA	TRBJ1-6	TGTGCCAGCAGCTCGGGGAATTCACCCCTCCACTTT	CASSSGNSPLHF
TRBV6-6	NA	NA	TRBJ2-7	TGTGCCAGCAGTTACTCGGGGGAGGGGGCCTACGAGCAGTACTTC	CASSYSGEGAYEQYF
TRBV7-9	NA	NA	TRBJ2-5	TGTTCCAGCAGCCCCGCCGGGGAGACCCAGTACTTC	CSSSPAGETQYF
TRBV4-1	TRBD1	NA	TRBJ2-7	TGCGCCAGCAGCCAATTGGAACGACAGGGCCCCGAGCAGTACTTC	CASSQLERQGPEQYF
TRBV7-7	TRBD2	NA	TRBJ2-1	TGTGCCAGCAGCTTAGTCGCGGGGGGAAGCTACAATGAGCAGTTCTTC	CASSLVAGGSYNEQFF
TRBV6-5	NA	few	TRBJ2-2	TGTGCCAGCAGAATAACCCGGGAGCCCACCGGGGAGCTGTTTTTT	CASRITREPTGELFF
TRBV9	TRBD1	NA	TRBJ2-7	TGTGCCAGCAGCGCAGAGACAACCGGGACAGGTCTGGTTTACTTC	CASSAETTGTGLVYF
TRBV7-2	NA	NA	TRBJ2-7	TGTGCCAGCAGCTTAGTTAGACAGGTTCCCTCCTACGAGCAGTACTTC	CASSLVRQVPSYEQYF
TRBV29-1	TRBD1	NA	TRBJ1-5	TGCAGCGTTGGGGGGGACAGCCAGAATCAGCCCCAGCATTTT	CSVGGDSQNQPQHF
TRBV28	TRBD1	once	TRBJ2-7	TGTGCCAGCAGGAAGACAGGGGGCACGTACGAGCAGTACTTC	CASRKTGGTYEQYF
TRBV4-1	TRBD2	NA	TRBJ2-7	TGCGCCCGCAGCCCATTATACTCCGGGGGGGCTTACGAGCAGTACTTC	CARSPLYSGGAYEQYF
TRBV7-3	NA	once	TRBJ2-7	TGTGCCAGCAGCTTAATCCCAATCGGCGAGCAGTACTTC	CASSLIPIGEQYF
TRBV7-3	NA	NA	TRBJ1-3	TGTGCCAGCAGCTTAATGGGCGGGGGAGTCTCTGGAAACACCATATATTTT	CASSLMGGGVSGNTIYF
TRBV5-1	NA	NA	TRBJ1-2	TGCGCCAGCAGCTCGACAGGTGCCTATGGCTACACCTTC	CASSSTGAYGYTF
TRBV7-9	TRBD2	NA	TRBJ2-5	TGTGCCAGCAGCTTATCCGTAGCGGGCCCTTACCAAGAGACCCAGTACTTC	CASSLSVAGPYQETQYF
TRBV5-3	NA	NA	TRBJ2-5	TGTGCCAGAAGCTTCGATGGGGGGTACCAAGAGACCCAGTACTTC	CARSFDGGYQETQYF
TRBV7-7	NA	few	TRBJ1-2	TGTGCCAGCAGCTACCGAGGCGGCTGTAACTATGGCTACACCTTC	CASSYRGGCNYGYTF